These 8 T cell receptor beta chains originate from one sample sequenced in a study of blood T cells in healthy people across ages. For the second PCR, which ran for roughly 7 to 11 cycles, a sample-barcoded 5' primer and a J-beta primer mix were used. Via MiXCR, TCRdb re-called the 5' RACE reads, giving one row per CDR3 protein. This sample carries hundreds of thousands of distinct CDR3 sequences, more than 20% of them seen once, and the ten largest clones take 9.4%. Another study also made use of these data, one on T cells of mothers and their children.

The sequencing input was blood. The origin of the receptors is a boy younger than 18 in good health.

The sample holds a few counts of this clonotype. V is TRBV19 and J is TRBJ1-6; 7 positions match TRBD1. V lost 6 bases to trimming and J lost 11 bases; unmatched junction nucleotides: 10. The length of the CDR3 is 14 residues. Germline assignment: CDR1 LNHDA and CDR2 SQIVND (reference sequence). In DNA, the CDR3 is TGTGCCAGTAGCGACAGGGCCCCAGGGGCACCCCTCCACTTT. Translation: CASSDRAPGAPLHF.

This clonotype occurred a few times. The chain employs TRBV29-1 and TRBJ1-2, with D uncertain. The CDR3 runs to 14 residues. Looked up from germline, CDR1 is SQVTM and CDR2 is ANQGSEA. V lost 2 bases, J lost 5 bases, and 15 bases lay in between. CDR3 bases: TGCAGCGTTGAACCCCCCGACTTGGGATATGGCTACACCTTC. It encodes CSVEPPDLGYGYTF. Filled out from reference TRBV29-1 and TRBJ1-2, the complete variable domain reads SAVISQKPSRDICQRGTSLTIQCQVDSQVTMMFWYRQQPGQSLTLIATANQGSEATYESGFVIDKFPISRPNLTFSTLTVSNMSPEDSSIYLCSVEPPDLGYGYTFGSGTRLTVV.

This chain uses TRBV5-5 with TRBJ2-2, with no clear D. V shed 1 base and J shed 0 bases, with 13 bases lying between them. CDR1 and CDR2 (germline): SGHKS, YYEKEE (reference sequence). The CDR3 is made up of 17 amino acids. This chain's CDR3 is CASSLFLTASNTGELFF. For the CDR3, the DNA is TGTGCCAGCAGCTTGTTCCTGACCGCGTCGAACACCGGGGAGCTGTTTTTT.

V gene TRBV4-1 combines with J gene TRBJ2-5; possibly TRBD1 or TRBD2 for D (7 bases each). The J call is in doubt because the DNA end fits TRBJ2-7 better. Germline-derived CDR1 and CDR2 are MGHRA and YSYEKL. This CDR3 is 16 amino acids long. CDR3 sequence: CASSPVTGEGFYEQYF. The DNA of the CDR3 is TGCGCCAGCAGCCCGGTCACAGGGGAGGGCTTCTACGAGCAGTACTTC.

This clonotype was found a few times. The DNA of the CDR3 is TGCGCCAGCAGCCTAGGACACGGGAACACTGAAGCTTTCTTT. Its protein is CASSLGHGNTEAFF. The chain has TRBV5-1 and TRBJ1-1, with TRBD1 as a possible D gene (5 bases). This CDR3 is 14 amino acids long. The germline gives CDR1 SGHRS, CDR2 YFSETQ. V was clipped by 4 bases and J by 1 base, with 11 bases between them.

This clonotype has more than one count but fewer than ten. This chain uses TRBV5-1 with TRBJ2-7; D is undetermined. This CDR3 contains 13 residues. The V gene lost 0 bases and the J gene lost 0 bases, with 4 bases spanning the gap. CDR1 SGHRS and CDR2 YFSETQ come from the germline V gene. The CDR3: CASSLENSYEQYF. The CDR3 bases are TGCGCCAGCAGCTTGGAAAACTCCTACGAGCAGTACTTC.

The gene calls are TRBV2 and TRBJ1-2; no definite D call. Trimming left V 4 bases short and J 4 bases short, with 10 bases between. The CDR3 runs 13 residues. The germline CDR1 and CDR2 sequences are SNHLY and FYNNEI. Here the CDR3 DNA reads TGTGCCAGCAGTGGGGGAGAGCTCTATGGCTACACCTTC. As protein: CASSGGELYGYTF.

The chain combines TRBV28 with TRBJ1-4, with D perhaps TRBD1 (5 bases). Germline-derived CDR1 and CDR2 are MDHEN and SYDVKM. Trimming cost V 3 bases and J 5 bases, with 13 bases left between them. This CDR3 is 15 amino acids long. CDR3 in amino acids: CASSFVGTQNEKLFF. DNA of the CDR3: TGTGCCAGCAGTTTCGTCGGGACGCAGAATGAAAAACTGTTTTTT.